Below are 10 T cell receptor beta chains sequenced from a single sample in a study of human T cells and chemical hapten exposure (dated by TCRdb to the early 2020s). Library construction relied on RACE. The sequencer was a NextSeq 500. TCRdb reprocessing: public reads trimmed at Q25 with fastp, clones called with MiXCR, in-frame beta chains kept. Rows are unified per CDR3 protein, each entry keeping the most common DNA and genes. A total of 55,000 to 85,000 distinct CDR3 sequences appear in this sample, approximately 9.8% of them only once. Roughly 3.3% of the sample lies in the top ten. Reading the label with the study, this specimen's time point is: patch test 1, 2 weeks after DPC sensitization. This sample's treatment or condition label indicates: therapeutic diphenylcyclopropenone sensitization with weekly scalp DPC. The specimen comprised whole blood, sampled in connection with sensitization to the hapten diphenylcyclopropenone (DPC). The receptor source for this set is a woman in her 40s with alopecia areata. Some clones in this sample may be carry-over from other donors' samples.

This clonotype was recorded at least ten times. The chain joins TRBV4-3 to TRBJ1-2, with D possibly being TRBD1 (5 bases). Between the trimmed V and J ends, which lost 0 bases and 1 base, there was a span of 12 bases. The CDR3 sequence is 16 residues long. Germline V CDR1 and CDR2: LGHNA, YSLEER. The CDR3 coding sequence is TGCGCCAGCAGCCAAGATTACGGCGACAGTAACTATGGCTACACCTTC. It encodes CASSQDYGDSNYGYTF.

This clonotype was counted between two and nine times. The rearrangement links TRBV6-2 or TRBV6-3 to TRBJ2-2; TRBD1 matches 8 bases. Germline V gene lookup returns CDR1 MNHEY and CDR2 SVGEGT. The CDR3 is 15 residues long. J was trimmed by 0 bases and V by 5 bases; bases with no gene match: 2. In nucleotides, the CDR3 is TGTGCCAGCAGTCGGACAGGGTCGAACACCGGGGAGCTGTTTTTT. Translation gives CASSRTGSNTGELFF.

Ten or more counts support this clonotype. J is TRBJ2-3 and V is TRBV5-1, with D tentatively TRBD1 (5 bases). The V gene's germline CDR1 is SGHRS and CDR2 YFSETQ. V was clipped by 7 bases and J by 5 bases, with 17 bases between them. This CDR3 comprises 14 residues. CDR3 DNA: TGCGCCAGCCGCCCCAGCAGGGTGGGAGATACGCAGTATTTT. The encoded protein is CASRPSRVGDTQYF.

The CDR3 DNA reads TGTGCCAGCAGCGTCGACGAGTTCTCTGGAAACACCATATATTTT. This encodes CASSVDEFSGNTIYF. The chain has TRBV9 and TRBJ1-3, with D unresolved. Trimming removed 2 bases from V and 0 bases from J, with 9 bases in between. The CDR3 covers 15 residues. Germline V gene data show CDR1 as SGDLS and CDR2 as YYNGEE.

The rearrangement uses TRBV5-1 and TRBJ2-7, with 11 bases fitting TRBD2. The germline gives CDR1 SGHRS, CDR2 YFSETQ. The CDR3 contains 17 residues. V was clipped by 1 base and J by 1 base; unmatched bases: 7. Here the CDR3 DNA reads TGCGCCAGCAGCTTGCTTAGCGGGGGGGCCGGGTCCTACGAGCAGTACTTC. It is translated as CASSLLSGGAGSYEQYF.

The chain employs TRBV12-3 or TRBV12-4 and TRBJ1-4; D not certain. V dropped 6 bases and J dropped 0 bases, with 14 bases sitting between them. There are 16 residues in the CDR3. CDR3 residues: CASSPRFGTTNEKLFF. The CDR3 nucleotides read TGTGCCAGCAGCCCCCGCTTTGGTACAACTAATGAAAAACTGTTTTTT.

In its sample, this clonotype was seen many times. J is TRBJ2-3 and V is TRBV6-5; no reliable D call. Trimming took 8 bases from V and 2 from J, leaving 8 bases between them. Germline V gives CDR1 MNHEY, CDR2 SVGAGI. There are 12 residues in the CDR3. DNA of the CDR3: TGTGCCAGCGGTAGGGTCACAGATACGCAGTATTTT. Translating gives CASGRVTDTQYF.

The J gene is TRBJ1-6, the V gene TRBV4-1; D gene unclear. The CDR3 has 13 amino acids. Germline V gene data show CDR1 as MGHRA and CDR2 as YSYEKL. V lost 1 base and J 9 bases, leaving 7 bases between the germline ends. CDR3 nucleotides: TGCGCCAGCAGCCAAGTTTTAGTTTCACCCCTCCACTTT. Encoded protein: CASSQVLVSPLHF.

In its sample, this clonotype was seen many times. This chain joins TRBV10-3 and TRBJ2-3; perhaps TRBD2 as D (7 bases). The CDR3 totals 16 residues. From germline, CDR1 is ENHRY and CDR2 SYGVKD. Trimming shortened V by 7 bases and J by 0 bases, and 17 bases separated the two germline ends. The CDR3, as DNA: TGTGCCATCACCCCGGGGGGCTCCCCTAGCACAGATACGCAGTATTTT. The encoded protein is CAITPGGSPSTDTQYF.

This clonotype was found many times. This chain uses TRBV18 with TRBJ2-1; the D gene is possibly TRBD1 (6 bases). The germline V gene encodes CDR1 KGHSH and CDR2 LQKENI. Between the trimmed V and J ends, which lost 2 bases and 0 bases, there was a span of 11 bases. This CDR3 is 16 amino acids long. CDR3 residues: CASSPFAGDSYNEQFF. The CDR3 nucleotides are TGTGCCAGCTCACCATTCGCAGGGGACTCCTACAATGAGCAGTTCTTC. The full variable domain, rest sourced from reference TRBV18 and TRBJ2-1, is NAGVMQNPRHLVRRRGQEARLRCSPMKGHSHVYWYRQLPEEGLKFMVYLQKENIIDESGMPKERFSAEFPKEGPSILRIQQVVRGDSAAYFCASSPFAGDSYNEQFFGPGTRLTVL.